Listed here is a single T cell receptor beta chain. Its antigen remains unknown. This entry belongs to a study of cytomegalovirus exposure and HLA in healthy donors. V shed 8 bases and J 3 bases; nucleotides not matched to a gene: 6. The CDR3 sequence is 13 residues long. Germline CDR1 and CDR2: SNHLY and FYNNEI. The assay was immunoSEQ multiplex PCR, and TCRdb's table has in-frame clones only and misses some. The sample gives fewer than 350,000 clones, 85% to 90% of which show up once; around 0.9% is in the top ten. Study-wide findings and caveats: The authors enumerated around 150 TCR beta chains as linked to cytomegalovirus.

This sequence joins TRBV2 and TRBJ2-5, with 7 bases that match TRBD2. Sequences were obtained from PBMCs. The receptor comes from a woman younger than 35 in good health and CMV-seronegative. The CDR3 spells CASVFREEETQYF. CDR3 nucleotides: TGTGCCAGCGTTTTCCGGGAGGAAGAGACCCAGTACTTC.